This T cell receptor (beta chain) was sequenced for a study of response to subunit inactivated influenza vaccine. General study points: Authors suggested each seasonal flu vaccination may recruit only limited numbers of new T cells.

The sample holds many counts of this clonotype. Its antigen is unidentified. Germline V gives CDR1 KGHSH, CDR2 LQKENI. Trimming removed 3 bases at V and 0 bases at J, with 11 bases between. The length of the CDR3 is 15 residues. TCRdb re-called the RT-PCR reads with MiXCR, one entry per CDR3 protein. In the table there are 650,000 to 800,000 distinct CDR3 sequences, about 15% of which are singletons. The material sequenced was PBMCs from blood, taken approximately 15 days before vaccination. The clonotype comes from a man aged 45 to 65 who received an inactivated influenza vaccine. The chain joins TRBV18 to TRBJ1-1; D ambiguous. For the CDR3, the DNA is TGTGCCAGCTCACCTTATACCGGTCTGAACACTGAAGCTTTCTTT. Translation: CASSPYTGLNTEAFF. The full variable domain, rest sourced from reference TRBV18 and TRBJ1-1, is NAGVMQNPRHLVRRRGQEARLRCSPMKGHSHVYWYRQLPEEGLKFMVYLQKENIIDESGMPKERFSAEFPKEGPSILRIQQVVRGDSAAYFCASSPYTGLNTEAFFGQGTRLTVV.